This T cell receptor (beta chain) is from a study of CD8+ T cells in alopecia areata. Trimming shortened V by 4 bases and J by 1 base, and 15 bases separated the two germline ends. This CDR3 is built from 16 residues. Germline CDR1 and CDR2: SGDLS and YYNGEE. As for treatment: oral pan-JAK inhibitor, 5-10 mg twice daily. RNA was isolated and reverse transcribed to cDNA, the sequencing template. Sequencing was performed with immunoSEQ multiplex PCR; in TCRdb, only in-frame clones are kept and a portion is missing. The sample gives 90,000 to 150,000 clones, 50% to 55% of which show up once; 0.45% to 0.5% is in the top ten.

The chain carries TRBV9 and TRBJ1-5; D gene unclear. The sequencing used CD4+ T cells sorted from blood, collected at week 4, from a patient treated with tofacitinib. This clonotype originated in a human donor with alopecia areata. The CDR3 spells CASSRGVGMSNQPQHF. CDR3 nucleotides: TGTGCCAGCAGCCGGGGAGTCGGAATGAGCAATCAGCCCCAGCATTTT.